This passage covers 14 T cell receptor beta chains from one sample sequenced in a study of blood T cell repertoires in COVID-19. Assay: immunoSEQ multiplex PCR; the TCRdb copy retains only in-frame clones and omits some. This sample has under 200,000 clones, with around 85% found just once. Sequencing used peripheral blood. The source of these receptors is a man in his sixties with acute or convalescent COVID-19.

This CDR3 is CASSRSNQPQHF. DNA for the CDR3: TGTGCCAGCAGTCGGAGCAATCAGCCCCAGCATTTT. V and J are TRBV2 and TRBJ1-5; D gene uncertain. This CDR3 contains 12 residues. The germline V gene encodes CDR1 SNHLY and CDR2 FYNNEI. Deletions cut 5 bases from V and 1 base from J, with 3 bases between.

Written as DNA, the CDR3 is TGTGCCAGCAGATGGGGGCGCACTGAAGCTTTCTTT. Its protein is CASRWGRTEAFF. This chain joins TRBV25-1 and TRBJ1-1; tentative D call: TRBD1 (6 bases). The CDR3 contains 12 residues. Germline V gene data show CDR1 as MGHDK and CDR2 as SYGVNS. V was cut by 6 bases and J by 4 bases, with 9 bases left in between. Filled out from reference TRBV25-1 and TRBJ1-1, the complete variable domain reads EADIYQTPRYLVIGTGKKITLECSQTMGHDKMYWYQQDPGMELHLIHYSYGVNSTEKGDLSSESTVSRIRTEHFPLTLESARPSHTSQYLCASRWGRTEAFFGQGTRLTVV.

The chain links TRBV28 to TRBJ1-1, with 12 bases identical to TRBD1. Losses at the gene ends were 7 bases for V and 7 bases for J; bases not matched to a gene: 16. Per the germline V gene, CDR1 is MDHEN and CDR2 is SYDVKM. The CDR3 is 17 amino acids. The CDR3 reads CASTLGGTGGIRVEAFF. The CDR3 DNA reads TGTGCCAGCACCCTAGGGGGGACAGGGGGCATTCGGGTTGAAGCTTTCTTT.

J is TRBJ1-1 and V is TRBV20-1; no definite D call. This CDR3 contains 11 residues. CDR1 and CDR2 (germline): DFQATT, SNEGSKA (reference sequence). Trimming pared 5 bases from V and 1 base from J, leaving 5 bases between. The CDR3 sequence is CSARENTEAFF. CDR3 bases: TGCAGTGCTCGGGAGAACACTGAAGCTTTCTTT.

In its sample, this clone was seen a few times. The V call is TRBV19, the J call TRBJ2-3, with D possibly TRBD2 on 6 matching bases. From germline, CDR1 is LNHDA and CDR2 SQIVND (reference sequence). This CDR3 spans 15 amino acids. V was clipped by 5 bases and J by 4 bases, with 16 bases between them. CDR3 bases: TGTGCCAGTAGTTGGGGGAGGAATGACCCAGATACGCAGTATTTT. This codes for CASSWGRNDPDTQYF.

For this clone: A much more abundant neighbour one base away suggests this may be a read error. The J gene is TRBJ1-1, the V gene TRBV7-2, with 7 bases aligning to TRBD1. From germline, CDR1 is SGHTA and CDR2 FQGNSA. The CDR3 is 13 residues long. Trimming took 3 bases from V and 3 from J; bases not matched to a gene: 1. The CDR3 bases are TGTGCCAGCAGCTTTCAGGGGGACACTGAAGCTTTCTTT. It specifies CASSFQGDTEAFF.

The CDR3 is CSVVRGTGPYEQYF. The CDR3, as DNA: TGCAGCGTTGTGCGTGGGACAGGGCCCTACGAGCAGTACTTC. The chain employs TRBV29-1 and TRBJ2-7; 9 bases align to TRBD1. The CDR3 runs to 14 residues. J lost 2 bases, V lost 4 bases, and 6 bases had no gene match. Germline V CDR1 and CDR2: SQVTM, ANQGSEA.

This rearrangement joins TRBV18 to TRBJ2-1; D is perhaps TRBD2 (5 bases). V lost 3 bases, J lost 4 bases, and 13 bases lay in between. The germline V gene encodes CDR1 KGHSH and CDR2 LQKENI. This CDR3 has 15 amino acids. CDR3 amino acids: CASSPTADLYNEQFF. The CDR3 DNA reads TGTGCCAGCTCACCGACGGCGGACTTGTACAATGAGCAGTTCTTC.

V gene TRBV28 combines with J gene TRBJ2-7, with TRBD2 as a possible D gene (6 bases). Germline V gene data show CDR1 as MDHEN and CDR2 as SYDVKM. The CDR3 extends over 11 amino acids. V shed 8 bases and J shed 7 bases, with 12 bases lying between them. CDR3 nucleotide sequence: TGTGCCAGCCGGGGGACCTGGGAGCAGTACTTC. It encodes CASRGTWEQYF.

The chain links TRBV28 to TRBJ1-2; D call uncertain. Trimming took 4 bases from V and 4 from J, leaving 7 bases between them. This CDR3 comprises 12 residues. Germline V gene sequence: CDR1 MDHEN, CDR2 SYDVKM. The CDR3 DNA reads as TGTGCCAGCAGTTCTGCCGGCTATGGCTACACCTTC. Translation gives CASSSAGYGYTF.

V is TRBV6-5 and J is TRBJ2-1; TRBD2 matches at 7 bases. V shed 6 bases, J shed 0 bases, and the junction held 5 bases outside the gene matches. The CDR3 contains 15 residues. The V gene's germline CDR1 is MNHEY and CDR2 SVGAGI. CDR3 coding DNA: TGTGCCAGCAGCCCCGGGACTACCTCCTACAATGAGCAGTTCTTC. Translating it yields CASSPGTTSYNEQFF.

This clone was seen repeatedly, ten times or more. V and J are TRBV7-9 and TRBJ2-1, with D possibly TRBD2 on 6 matching bases. The CDR3 extends over 15 amino acids. The V gene's germline CDR1 is SEHNR and CDR2 FQNEAQ (reference sequence). V dropped 2 bases and J dropped 3 bases, with 11 bases sitting between them. The CDR3 reads CASSLWRADYNEQFF. CDR3 nucleotide sequence: TGTGCCAGCAGCTTATGGAGGGCGGACTACAATGAGCAGTTCTTC. The full variable domain, its missing parts supplied by reference TRBV7-9 and TRBJ2-1, is DTGVSQNPRHKITKRGQNVTFRCDPISEHNRLYWYRQTLGQGPEFLTYFQNEAQLEKSRLLSDRFSAERPKGSFSTLEIQRTEQGDSAMYLCASSLWRADYNEQFFGPGTRLTVL.

Comment on this clone: The sample carries other DNA sequences with the same CDR3. This rearrangement joins TRBV5-1 to TRBJ1-4; D perhaps matches TRBD1 (5 bases). V lost 4 bases to trimming and J lost 5 bases, with 12 bases between them. The germline CDR1 and CDR2 sequences are SGHRS and YFSETQ. The CDR3 contains 14 residues. Here the CDR3 reads CASSLQGTNEKLFF. In nucleotides, the CDR3 is TGCGCCAGCAGCCTTCAGGGCACAAATGAAAAACTGTTTTTT.

The rearrangement uses TRBV28 and TRBJ2-7; D is undetermined. Germline values: CDR1 MDHEN, CDR2 SYDVKM. The CDR3 is 14 residues long. Trimming took 8 bases from V and 5 from J, leaving 19 bases between them. The CDR3 DNA sequence: TGTGCCAGCGCCCCCCCTATCTCCTTCGACGAGCAGTACTTC. This gives the protein CASAPPISFDEQYF.